Listed below are T cell receptor beta chains from one sample, sequenced in a study of blood T cell repertoires in COVID-19. The protocol was immunoSEQ multiplex PCR, while the TCRdb copy is restricted to in-frame clones and leaves out a portion. The profile shows approximately 390,000 clones, nearly 90% of them singletons. The specimen was PBMCs or T cells enriched from blood (not recorded which). The receptors shown here come from a middle-aged woman with acute COVID-19. The CDR3 runs from the conserved cysteine through the conserved F or W. D genes are given only for firm matches. Size is stated for part of the rows, as once, few or many counts, or as a class when the clone is expanded.

TRBJ2-5,.,TRBV2,TRBD2,TGTGCCAGCAGTGGGAGCGGGGGGGCCTTGGAGACCCAGTACTTC,CASSGSGGALETQYF
TRBJ1-2,.,TRBV6-5,TRBD1,TGTGCCAGCAGTTTGAGCAGGGGGTATGGCTACACCTTC,CASSLSRGYGYTF
TRBJ2-1,.,TRBV4-1,TRBD1,TGCGCCAGCAGCCTAATAGACAGGGGGGATTACAATGAGCAGTTCTTC,CASSLIDRGDYNEQFF
TRBJ1-4,.,TRBV3-1/TRBV3-2,TRBD1,TGTGCCAGCAGCCAGGTTCCGGGACAGGGGAAGAAACTGTTTTTT,CASSQVPGQGKKLFF
TRBJ1-1,few,TRBV2,.,TGTGCCAGCAGTGCCCTGGTCACAGCCGAGGAAGCTTTCTTT,CASSALVTAEEAFF
TRBJ2-3,.,TRBV7-8,.,TGTGCCAGCAGCATTCCTAGCGTAGATACGCAGTATTTT,CASSIPSVDTQYF
TRBJ1-3,.,TRBV25-1,.,TGTGCTACCCAGGGTTCTGGAAACACCATATATTTT,CATQGSGNTIYF
TRBJ1-1,.,TRBV2,.,TGTGCCAGCAGTGACAGGGTGGCGAACACTGAAGCTTTCTTT,CASSDRVANTEAFF
TRBJ2-3,.,TRBV9,.,TGTGCCAGCAGCGTAGTGGGGACACACCCCACAGATACGCAGTATTTT,CASSVVGTHPTDTQYF
TRBJ2-6,.,TRBV7-9,.,TGTGCCAGCAGTGTTTCGGTTGGGGCCAACGTCCTGACTTTC,CASSVSVGANVLTF
TRBJ1-1,once,TRBV13,TRBD1,TGTGCCAGCAGCTTAAGGACAGGGGAGAGCACTGAAGCTTTCTTT,CASSLRTGESTEAFF
TRBJ1-1,.,TRBV15,TRBD1,TGTGCCACCAGCATAACCCAGGGGGGCGCTGAAGCTTTCTTT,CATSITQGGAEAFF
TRBJ2-6,.,TRBV6-4,.,TGTGCCAGCAGTGACTGGGGGGGGGCCTCTGGGGCCAACGTCCTGACTTTC,CASSDWGGASGANVLTF
TRBJ2-2,once,TRBV19,TRBD1,TGTGCCACGATACAGGGGCTGAACACCGGGGAGCTGTTTTTT,CATIQGLNTGELFF
TRBJ2-3,.,TRBV3-1/TRBV3-2,.,TGTGCCAGCAGCCAAAACATCGTAGCTAGCACAGATACGCAGTATTTT,CASSQNIVASTDTQYF
TRBJ1-4,.,TRBV4-1,.,TGCGCCAGCAGCCAAGTCCTTAGCAGGGGTTATAATGAAAAACTGTTTTTT,CASSQVLSRGYNEKLFF
TRBJ1-6,.,TRBV5-8,TRBD1,TGTGCCAGCAGCCTGGGACAGCGTAATTCACCCCTCCACTTT,CASSLGQRNSPLHF
TRBJ1-1,.,TRBV6-5,.,TGTGCCAGCAGTTATAAGCGAATAGCGAACACTGAAGCTTTCTTT,CASSYKRIANTEAFF
TRBJ2-1,.,TRBV11-3,TRBD2,TGTGCCAGCAGCCCAAGGACTAGCCGCCCCGATGAGCAGTTCTTC,CASSPRTSRPDEQFF
TRBJ2-1,.,TRBV7-9,TRBD2,TGTGCCAGCCCGCGGGGGGGGAGCTCCTACAATGAGCAGTTCTTC,CASPRGGSSYNEQFF
TRBJ1-2,.,TRBV9,.,TGTGCCAGCAGCGTTTCAGGGGCCTATGGCTACACCTTC,CASSVSGAYGYTF
TRBJ2-5,.,TRBV6-1,TRBD2,TGTGCCAGCAGTGAACTTTGGCGGGGGGGCAAAGAGACCCAGTACTTC,CASSELWRGGKETQYF
TRBJ2-3,.,TRBV5-1,TRBD2,TGCGCCAGCAGGAGCGGGGGGGCTTCAGATACGCAGTATTTT,CASRSGGASDTQYF
TRBJ2-1,.,TRBV1,.,TGCACCAGCAGCATGGGGGGGCACTACAATGAGCAGTTCTTC,CTSSMGGHYNEQFF
TRBJ1-2,.,TRBV30,.,TGTGCCTGGACCCCCGACAGGAACTATGGCTACACCTTC,CAWTPDRNYGYTF
TRBJ1-5,once,TRBV5-1,.,TGCGCCAGCAGCTGGGGCCGGACAGTCGGCAGCCAGCCCCAGCATTTT,CASSWGRTVGSQPQHF
TRBJ1-1,.,TRBV11-2,TRBD1,TGTACCAGCACCCCACATCGGGGGACAGGGGCCTCTGAAGCTTTCTTT,CTSTPHRGTGASEAFF
TRBJ1-2,.,TRBV11-2,TRBD1,TGTGCCAGCAGCTTAGACCGGACAGGGCATGGCTACACCTTC,CASSLDRTGHGYTF
TRBJ1-3,.,TRBV2,.,TGTGCCAGCACTCCAGGTGCTTCCTCTGGAAACACCATATATTTT,CASTPGASSGNTIYF
TRBJ1-4,.,TRBV5-6,.,TGTGCCAGCAGCTTGACCTCCAGCGATGAAAAACTGTTTTTT,CASSLTSSDEKLFF
TRBJ1-1,.,TRBV6-5,.,TGTGCCGTAGTTGGGAACACTGAAGCTTTCTTT,CAVVGNTEAFF
TRBJ2-6,.,TRBV19,TRBD1,TGTGCCAGTAGTATCACAGGGGCCGGGGCCAACGTCCTGACTTTC,CASSITGAGANVLTF
TRBJ1-1,.,TRBV5-1,.,TGCGCCAGCAGCTTGGCGGGAATAAACACTGAAGCTTTCTTT,CASSLAGINTEAFF
TRBJ1-5,.,TRBV19,.,TGTGCCAGTAGCCTGACAGGCGGCAATCAGCCCCAGCATTTT,CASSLTGGNQPQHF
TRBJ2-7,.,TRBV11-2,.,TGTGCCAGCAGCATGTCAGGGTATGGGTACGAGCAGTACTTC,CASSMSGYGYEQYF
TRBJ2-7,.,TRBV7-9,.,TGTGCCAGCAGCTTAAGCCAGGGATACGAGCAGTACTTC,CASSLSQGYEQYF
TRBJ2-5,once,TRBV19,TRBD1,TGTGCCAGTAGTAGCGCCCGACAGGGGGGTCGAGAGACCCAGTACTTC,CASSSARQGGRETQYF
TRBJ1-1,.,TRBV6-5,TRBD1,TGTGCCAGCAGTTACCCTGACAGGGGAATCACTGAAGCTTTCTTT,CASSYPDRGITEAFF
TRBJ2-3,.,TRBV11-2,.,TGTGCCAGCAGCTTACGGGGTAGCACAGATACGCAGTATTTT,CASSLRGSTDTQYF
TRBJ1-2,.,TRBV5-4,.,TGTGCCAGCAGCTTGCCCCCTTACAGGGATGGCTACACCTTC,CASSLPPYRDGYTF